One T cell receptor (beta chain) is described in this entry. Its antigen is not known. The entry originates in a study of blood T cells in healthy people across ages. Study-level points and caveats: The diversity estimates, figures obtained from one million T cells, were considered underestimates.

This CDR3 contains 16 residues. Germline loops: CDR1 SNHLY, CDR2 FYNNEI. Trimming shortened V by 3 bases and J by 6 bases, and 19 bases separated the two germline ends. The authors drew about 10 milliliters of peripheral blood from each donor. Combining a sample-barcoded 5' primer with a J-beta primer mix, a second PCR ran for 7 to 11 cycles. TCRdb re-called the 5' RACE reads with MiXCR, one entry per CDR3 protein. There are approximately 2,000,000 distinct CDR3 sequences in the sample; more than 35% occur only once, and roughly 23% lies in the top ten. Material: blood. The TCR was taken from a human donor in good health. The chain carries TRBV2 and TRBJ2-3; a weak D match, TRBD2 (7 bases). The CDR3 here is CASSDRRGQFTDTQYF. The DNA of the CDR3 is TGTGCCAGCAGTGATCGGCGGGGGCAGTTTACGGATACGCAGTATTTT.